Below, one T cell receptor beta chain is given with its context. The germline V gene has CDR1 MNHEY and CDR2 SVGEGT. The V and J ends lost 0 bases and 4 bases, in that order; junction bases with no gene match: 4. The CDR3 loop spans 15 amino acids. In the source study's methods: Reference gene primer amplification in the assay estimated nucleated cell counts. TCRdb keeps only in-frame clones here, not all; method: immunoSEQ multiplex PCR. V and J calls and clone size are as listed in that table; D and trimming were resolved from the DNA. The sample lists approximately 23,000 clones; roughly 90% were seen once. The sample originates from a study of blood T cell repertoires in COVID-19. Study background: Material from acute and convalescent COVID-19 was sourced from the United States, Italy and Spain.

This chain connects TRBV6-2 or TRBV6-3 to TRBJ2-5, with 8 positions matching TRBD1. The receptor was isolated from an elderly woman with active COVID-19. The sequenced sample was peripheral blood. The CDR3 loop reads CASSYSAGGAETQYF. The CDR3 nucleotides are TGTGCCAGCAGTTACTCGGCAGGGGGCGCAGAGACCCAGTACTTC.